Shown below are 9 T cell receptor beta chains from a single sample sequenced in a study of PD-1 blockade in classical Hodgkin lymphoma. Assay: immunoSEQ multiplex PCR; the TCRdb copy retains only in-frame clones and omits some. The table lists tens of thousands of clones, about 74% of them singletons. Each patient's relapse followed autologous stem cell transplantation, and brentuximab vedotin exposure varied. The sequences come from peripheral blood mononuclear cells (PBMCs), collected at baseline. All receptors come from a human donor with classical Hodgkin lymphoma.

The chain couples TRBV6-5 to TRBJ1-2, with unresolved D. This CDR3 is 11 amino acids long. Trimming took off 6 bases at V and 4 bases at J, with 6 bases between the two ends. CDR1 and CDR2 from the germline V gene are MNHEY and SVGAGI. CDR3: CASSGLYGYTF. DNA of the CDR3: TGTGCCAGCAGCGGCCTCTATGGCTACACCTTC.

A few counts support this clone. This chain links TRBV7-9 with TRBJ1-5; D ambiguous. This CDR3 contains 12 residues. Trimming removed 1 base from V and 4 bases from J, with 2 bases in between. CDR1 and CDR2 (germline): SEHNR, FQNEAQ (reference sequence). CDR3 in amino acids: CASSLVNQPQHF. CDR3 nucleotides: TGTGCCAGCAGCTTAGTGAATCAGCCCCAGCATTTT.

In this sample, this clone turned up once. The chain is built from TRBV6-5 and TRBJ2-3; 7 positions match TRBD1. The CDR3 is made up of 14 amino acids. J was trimmed by 7 bases and V by 5 bases; bases with no gene match: 9. Germline CDR1 and CDR2: MNHEY and SVGAGI. The CDR3: CASSLRQGEHTQYF. The CDR3 bases are TGTGCCAGCAGTCTGCGACAGGGAGAACATACGCAGTATTTT.

The J gene is TRBJ2-3, the V gene TRBV11-2, with D tentatively TRBD2 (6 bases). The CDR3 runs to 15 residues. V lost 1 base and J lost 4, with 12 bases in between. The V gene's germline CDR1 is SGHAT and CDR2 FQNNGV. The CDR3 sequence is CASSLGWLAADTQYF. The CDR3, as DNA: TGTGCCAGCAGCTTAGGGTGGTTAGCGGCAGATACGCAGTATTTT.

The chain uses TRBV27 and TRBJ2-1; TRBD2 agrees at 9 bases. Germline CDR1 MNHEY, CDR2 SMNVEV (reference sequence). V dropped 5 bases and J dropped 6; count of bases not matched to a gene: 5. This CDR3 spans 14 amino acids. The CDR3 loop is CASSPGTSPNEQFF. The CDR3 DNA reads as TGTGCCAGCAGTCCTGGGACTAGCCCCAATGAGCAGTTCTTC.

Only a few counts were recorded for this clone. This chain joins TRBV2 and TRBJ1-1, with 9 bases lining up with TRBD1. CDR3 length: 17 residues. Germline CDR1 SNHLY, CDR2 FYNNEI. V shed 5 bases and J 1 base; nucleotides not matched to a gene: 11. The CDR3 coding sequence is TGTGCCAGCAGTTTTTTCCGGGGGGGACAGGGGAACACTGAAGCTTTCTTT. Protein: CASSFFRGGQGNTEAFF.

The rearrangement joins TRBV7-9 to TRBJ1-2; a possible D gene is TRBD1 (6 bases). This CDR3 region has 13 residues. Germline CDR1 SEHNR, CDR2 FQNEAQ (reference sequence). V lost 5 bases and J lost 3, with 10 bases in between. The CDR3, as DNA: TGTGCCAGCAGCGGCGGACAGTACTATGGCTACACCTTC. Protein product: CASSGGQYYGYTF.

V usage is TRBV5-4 and J usage is TRBJ1-1; 7 bases fit TRBD1. Germline assignment: CDR1 SGHNT and CDR2 YYREEE (reference sequence). This CDR3 region has 15 residues. Trimming cost V 4 bases and J 3 bases; bases outside gene matches: 9. This chain's CDR3 is CASSGGQEVYTEAFF. CDR3 bases: TGTGCCAGCAGCGGCGGACAGGAAGTATACACTGAAGCTTTCTTT.

The CDR3 nucleotides read TGTGCCAGCAGCTCCCCACTAGCGGGAGTGCAAGAGACCCAGTACTTC. Amino acids: CASSSPLAGVQETQYF. V is TRBV7-7 and J is TRBJ2-5; 11 bases map to TRBD2. V lost 4 bases and J lost 2; bases outside the gene matches: 6. CDR1 SSHAT and CDR2 FNYEAQ come from the germline V gene (reference sequence). CDR3 length: 16 residues.